The T cell receptor beta chain under discussion was sequenced for a study of T-cell reconstitution after alpha-beta-depleted transplantation in children. The CDR3 totals 17 residues. The V gene's germline CDR1 is SGHDT and CDR2 YYEEEE. The V end was cut by 3 bases, the J end by 2 bases, with 19 bases between. Molecular barcoding with unique molecular identifiers was used for the TCRbeta library. TCRdb fed the PCR reads into MiXCR, producing one record per CDR3 protein. Of about 540,000 distinct CDR3 sequences detected, 18% appear once; the ten largest clones hold 2.5% to 4%. The sample was PBMCs from the stem cell graft donor, taken from the stem cell graft. The receptor was isolated from a human donor who donated a stem cell graft to a child with acute lymphoblastic leukemia. The chain links TRBV5-6 to TRBJ2-3; perhaps TRBD2 as D (5 bases). The CDR3 loop is CASSYDETTMLTDTQYF. In DNA form, the CDR3 reads TGTGCCAGCAGCTACGATGAGACTACAATGCTCACAGATACGCAGTATTTT.